This TCR beta chain originates from a study of T-cell reconstitution after alpha-beta-depleted transplantation in children. V was pared by 2 bases and J by 3 bases, with 9 bases between. The CDR3 runs 14 residues. Germline V lookup: CDR1 MNHEY, CDR2 SMNVEV (reference sequence). The TCRbeta library incorporated unique molecular identifiers. From the PCR reads, TCRdb called clonotypes with MiXCR, one entry per CDR3 protein. Seen here are about 250,000 distinct CDR3 sequences, 24% observed once, and the top ten hold 4% to 5.5%. Source: PBMCs, mostly from graft donor cells, taken 360 days after TCRalphabeta/CD19-depleted stem cell transplant. The clonotype originates from a female patient between 2 and 15 years old who had a stem cell transplant for congenital amegakaryocytic thrombocytopenia, so the T cells may come from the graft donor. This chain links TRBV27 with TRBJ2-3; D is unresolved. This chain's CDR3 is CASSLRAPTDTQYF. The CDR3 nucleotides are TGTGCCAGCAGTTTACGGGCCCCTACAGATACGCAGTATTTT.